This passage covers 8 T cell receptor beta chains from one sample sequenced in a study of shared T cell receptors in the human thymus. Clones were sequenced by immunoSEQ multiplex PCR, and TCRdb holds only the in-frame ones, with some missing. The top ten clones hold less than 0.015% of a sample with roughly 560,000 clones, approximately 80% of them seen once. The data were also submitted as part of a second study, on human thymus T cells.

Specimen: thymocytes. The receptors originated from a boy younger than two with a congenital heart defect.

The chain uses TRBV7-2 and TRBJ2-3, with 11 bases aligning to TRBD2. Germline V gives CDR1 SGHTA, CDR2 FQGNSA. The junction had 17 bases not matched to a gene; V was cut back by 0 bases and J by 0 bases. This CDR3 spans 22 amino acids. CDR3 sequence: CASSLAGPSGRPGPPSTDTQYF. The CDR3 DNA follows: TGTGCCAGCAGCTTAGCGGGGCCTAGCGGGAGGCCCGGTCCCCCAAGCACAGATACGCAGTATTTT.

The chain combines TRBV5-1 with TRBJ2-1; 7 positions agree with TRBD2. Germline loops: CDR1 SGHRS, CDR2 YFSETQ. The length of the CDR3 is 13 residues. V was pared by 7 bases and J by 9 bases, with 10 bases of the junction left unmatched. The CDR3 nucleotides read TGCGCCAGCCGCCGGGACTACCGACCTGAGCAGTTCTTC. Residues: CASRRDYRPEQFF.

The chain employs TRBV18 and TRBJ2-7, with TRBD2 matching over 8 bases. Trimming at V came to 0 bases and at J to 1 base, leaving 5 bases not matched to a gene. The CDR3 contains 16 residues. The germline CDR1 and CDR2 sequences are KGHSH and LQKENI. The CDR3 is CASSPPLAGFSYEQYF. The DNA for the CDR3 is TGTGCCAGCTCACCACCGCTAGCGGGTTTTTCCTACGAGCAGTACTTC.

Only one count was recorded for this clone. This chain joins TRBV6-5 and TRBJ2-7; 9 nucleotides match TRBD1. J lost 2 bases, V lost 5 bases, and 7 bases had no gene match. The V gene's germline CDR1 is MNHEY and CDR2 SVGAGI. The CDR3 has 15 amino acids. The CDR3 DNA reads as TGTGCCAGCAGTCCCAGGGACAGGGAGACCTACGAGCAGTACTTC. Its protein product is CASSPRDRETYEQYF.

The CDR3, as DNA: TGCGCCAGCAGCCAGGAACTCGGGACTAGCGACGAGCAGTACTTC. Its protein is CASSQELGTSDEQYF. V and J are TRBV4-3 and TRBJ2-7; 10 bases line up with TRBD2. CDR3 length: 15 amino acids. Trimming cost V 3 bases and J 5 bases; bases outside gene matches: 7. Germline assignment: CDR1 LGHNA and CDR2 YSLEER.

The chain recombines TRBV6-5 with TRBJ1-1, with TRBD1 matching over 7 bases. This CDR3 is 14 amino acids long. With 6 bases clipped from V and 1 base from J, the junction kept 5 bases outside the gene matches. Looked up from germline, CDR1 is MNHEY and CDR2 is SVGAGI. The CDR3: CASSPRQGNTEAFF. The CDR3 DNA is TGTGCCAGCAGCCCCCGACAGGGGAACACTGAAGCTTTCTTT.

V gene TRBV27 combines with J gene TRBJ1-1; D possibly corresponds to TRBD1 (6 bases). This CDR3 comprises 14 residues. Trimming stripped 6 bases from V and 5 bases from J, with 16 bases between. In germline, CDR1 is MNHEY, CDR2 SMNVEV (reference sequence). CDR3 bases: TGTGCCAGCAGCCCTGGACAGTTAGAGACTGAAGCTTTCTTT. This gives the protein CASSPGQLETEAFF.

The genes are TRBV4-3 and TRBJ2-4; TRBD2 aligns across 9 bases. This CDR3 is 22 amino acids long. The germline CDR1 and CDR2 sequences are LGHNA and YSLEER. V gave up 2 bases and J gave up 1 base; unmatched junction bases: 21. CDR3 sequence (DNA): TGCGCCAGCAGCCAAACCCCGAGGATTAGCGGGAGCTTCGGATCGGCCAAAAACATTCAGTACTTC. Translated: CASSQTPRISGSFGSAKNIQYF.